This record looks at one TCR beta chain sequence and its context. Its antigen is unknown. Clones were sequenced by immunoSEQ multiplex PCR, and TCRdb holds only the in-frame ones, with some missing. The sample lists tens of thousands of clones, 95% to 96% occurring once. This entry comes from a study of circulating and synovial CD4+ cells in juvenile arthritis. Study-level results: These blood cells shared more CDR3 sequences with synovium than bulk blood. Some such blood samples were as oligoclonal as synovium.

Sequenced samples came from active juvenile idiopathic arthritis patients. Sequencing was done on a sample of CD4+ T cells from blood. The receptor was derived from a human donor with juvenile idiopathic arthritis.

The CDR3 reads CAWNPGGPKQYF. CDR3 DNA sequence: TGTGCCTGGAACCCGGGAGGGCCTAAGCAGTACTTC. The chain uses TRBV30 and TRBJ2-7; the match to TRBD2 covers 8 bases. V shed 4 bases, J shed 8 bases, and the junction held 7 bases outside the gene matches. Germline V CDR1 and CDR2: GTSNPN, SVGIG (reference sequence). There are 12 residues in the CDR3.